At least ten counts were recorded for the clone carrying this T cell receptor (beta chain). TCRdb ran MiXCR on the reads and lists one entry per CDR3 protein. The sample records some 300,000 distinct CDR3 sequences, roughly a tenth being singletons. The source of the sample is a study of T cell repertoires in cytomegalovirus infection. Study details: Carrying CMV and the relevant HLA type showed in public TCR beta signatures.

The CDR3 length is 15 residues. The germline CDR1 and CDR2 sequences are LGHDT and YNNKEL (reference sequence). V lost 1 base to trimming and J lost 1 base, with 8 bases between them. The V call is TRBV3-1, the J call TRBJ1-5; a possible D gene is TRBD1 (5 bases). Sequenced sample: PBMCs. This TCR was recovered from a human donor in good health (CMV status not recorded). Some clones in this sample may be carry-over from other donors' samples. CDR3 DNA sequence: TGTGCCAGCAGCCAAGTTTCAGGGAGCAATCAGCCCCAGCATTTT. This encodes CASSQVSGSNQPQHF.